The 24 T cell receptor beta chains below were found in one sample sequenced in a study of cytomegalovirus exposure and HLA in healthy donors. Assay used: immunoSEQ multiplex PCR; TCRdb lists only in-frame clones, some missing. The data contain some 40,000 clones, around 93% of them singletons. Sequencing was done on a sample of PBMCs. These receptors were collected from a young man in good health and CMV-seronegative.

CDR3 sequence (DNA): TGTGCCAGTAGCGGGAGGGCCCGGGAGACCCAGTACTTC. This gives the protein CASSGRARETQYF. V and J are TRBV19 and TRBJ2-5; 8 nucleotides align to TRBD2. V gave up 6 bases and J gave up 5 bases; unmatched junction bases: 5. The CDR3 length is 13 residues. The germline CDR1 and CDR2 sequences are LNHDA and SQIVND (reference sequence).

This rearrangement joins TRBV7-6 to TRBJ2-5, with 7 bases matching TRBD1. Losses at the gene ends were 10 bases for V and 0 bases for J; bases not matched to a gene: 5. This CDR3 spans 13 amino acids. Germline loops: CDR1 SGHVS, CDR2 FNYEAQ. The CDR3, as DNA: TGTGCCACCAAACAGGGGTACCAAGAGACCCAGTACTTC. Translated, it gives CATKQGYQETQYF.

V and J are TRBV27 and TRBJ2-1, with TRBD1 matching over 11 bases. This CDR3 has 17 amino acids. CDR1 and CDR2 (germline): MNHEY, SMNVEV (reference sequence). The V gene end was trimmed by 6 bases and the J gene end by 12 bases; junction bases not matched to a gene: 19. Here the CDR3 DNA reads TGTGCCAGCAGACCACCGAGCCTCCGGGACAGGGGGAATTCGCAGTTCTTC. It yields the protein CASRPPSLRDRGNSQFF.

The V gene is TRBV10-2, the J gene TRBJ1-5; 9 bases are shared with TRBD1. There are 13 residues in the CDR3. Germline V gene sequence: CDR1 WSHSY, CDR2 SAAADI. Trimming cost V 8 bases and J 4 bases; bases outside gene matches: 3. As DNA, the CDR3 is TGCGCCAGCGGGACAGGGTTGAATCAGCCCCAGCATTTT. Translated, it gives CASGTGLNQPQHF.

The V and J genes are TRBV9 and TRBJ2-3; 9 nucleotides match TRBD2. V lost 2 bases to trimming and J lost 4 bases; unmatched junction nucleotides: 8. This CDR3 region has 16 residues. Germline V gene lookup returns CDR1 SGDLS and CDR2 YYNGEE. This CDR3 reads CASSVQSGRPSDTQYF. CDR3 bases: TGTGCCAGCAGCGTTCAGAGCGGGAGGCCCTCAGATACGCAGTATTTT.

The genes are TRBV9 and TRBJ1-5; 9 bases are shared with TRBD1. The germline V gene encodes CDR1 SGDLS and CDR2 YYNGEE. With 3 bases clipped from V and 2 bases from J, the junction kept 3 bases outside the gene matches. The CDR3 sequence is 15 residues long. CDR3 residues: CASSATGGGNQPQHF. DNA for the CDR3: TGTGCCAGCAGCGCGACAGGGGGGGGCAATCAGCCCCAGCATTTT.

This clone was seen a handful of times. The chain is built from TRBV9 and TRBJ2-3; a weak D match, TRBD2 (6 bases). V gave up 4 bases and J gave up 6 bases, with 12 bases separating them. The CDR3 contains 13 residues. From germline, CDR1 is SGDLS and CDR2 YYNGEE. DNA of the CDR3: TGTGCCAGCAGCCGGAGTGGGGGGGATACGCAGTATTTT. It translates to CASSRSGGDTQYF.

This chain uses TRBV21-1 with TRBJ1-6. TRBV21-1 is described as a pseudogene. The CDR3 sequence is 15 residues long. The CDR3, as DNA: TGTGCCAGCAGCAAAGCTGCCCGGGGTAATTCACCCCTCCACTTT. It codes for CASSKAARGNSPLHF.

The chain employs TRBV5-6 and TRBJ2-6; D possibly corresponds to TRBD1 (5 bases). CDR3 length equals 17 residues. Germline V gene sequence: CDR1 SGHDT, CDR2 YYEEEE. Trimming stripped 1 base from V and 5 bases from J, with 16 bases between. Here the CDR3 DNA reads TGTGCCAGCAGCTTGAGGAAGGGGTCCCCCCGGGCCAACGTCCTGACTTTC. Translated: CASSLRKGSPRANVLTF.

The chain couples TRBV10-1 to TRBJ1-1; 7 nucleotides match TRBD1. This CDR3 has 13 residues. Germline V gene data show CDR1 as WNHNN and CDR2 as SYGVQD (reference sequence). The ends lost 7 bases at V and 3 bases at J; junction bases unmatched: 5. DNA of the CDR3: TGCGCCAGCACAAGAGACAGGGACACTGAAGCTTTCTTT. Amino acids: CASTRDRDTEAFF.

This clone was counted a single time. The V gene is TRBV7-8, the J gene TRBJ1-5, with TRBD1 identical over 7 bases. The CDR3 covers 17 residues. Losses at the gene ends were 5 bases for V and 4 bases for J; bases not matched to a gene: 14. The V gene's germline CDR1 is SGHVS and CDR2 FQNEAQ. The CDR3 spells CASSPVADRFTNQPQHF. The CDR3, as DNA: TGTGCCAGCAGCCCCGTCGCGGACAGGTTTACTAATCAGCCCCAGCATTTT.

The V gene is TRBV6-1, the J gene TRBJ2-2; TRBD1 agrees at 8 bases. Looked up from germline, CDR1 is MNHNS and CDR2 is SASEGT. The CDR3 totals 15 residues. With 6 bases clipped from V and 2 bases from J, the junction kept 5 bases outside the gene matches. CDR3 sequence: CASRTGALNTGELFF. The CDR3 nucleotides read TGTGCCAGCAGGACAGGGGCCTTAAACACCGGGGAGCTGTTTTTT.

CDR3 nucleotides: TGCGCCAGCAGCTTGGGGCCAGCGGGGGACCAAGAGACCCAGTACTTC. It yields the protein CASSLGPAGDQETQYF. The chain uses TRBV5-1 and TRBJ2-5; 8 nucleotides agree with TRBD2. Germline V gene sequence: CDR1 SGHRS, CDR2 YFSETQ. J gave up 0 bases and V 0 bases, and 4 bases lay outside the gene matches. CDR3 length equals 16 residues.

This clone has just one count. This chain uses TRBV10-3 with TRBJ2-3; D unresolved. V lost 0 bases, J lost 0 bases, and 10 bases lay in between. The CDR3 extends over 16 amino acids. The germline CDR1 and CDR2 sequences are ENHRY and SYGVKD. CDR3: CAISESGLSSTDTQYF. As DNA, the CDR3 is TGTGCCATCAGTGAGTCGGGCCTGAGTAGCACAGATACGCAGTATTTT.

This clone is a singleton in its sample. V gene TRBV6-6 combines with J gene TRBJ2-7; 7 bases align to TRBD2. The V gene end was trimmed by 0 bases and the J gene end by 7 bases; junction bases not matched to a gene: 6. Germline V lookup: CDR1 MNHNY, CDR2 SVGAGI (reference sequence). CDR3 length equals 14 residues. For the CDR3, the DNA is TGTGCCAGCAGTTACTCCTTGCGGGAGAATGAGCAGTACTTC. This encodes CASSYSLRENEQYF.

As concerns this clone: The CDR3 ends on some other residue instead of the conserved phenylalanine or tryptophan, so this is likely a read error. The rearrangement uses TRBV2 and TRBJ1-5, with D possibly matching TRBD1 (6 bases). The V end lost 6 bases, the J end lost 2 bases, and 11 bases lay between the germline ends. Germline V gives CDR1 SNHLY, CDR2 FYNNEI. This CDR3 is built from 14 residues. CDR3 bases: TGTGCCAGCAGCAGGGAGGGGGGCAATCAGCCCCAGCATCTT. This gives the protein CASSREGGNQPQHL.

The CDR3 DNA reads TGTGCCAGCTCGCCCGGGACTCATCACACTGAAGCTTTCTTT. Translation gives CASSPGTHHTEAFF. J is TRBJ1-1 and V is TRBV18; possibly TRBD1 for D (5 bases). CDR1 KGHSH and CDR2 LQKENI come from the germline V gene. The germline V and J ends were trimmed by 6 bases and 3 bases, with 14 bases remaining between them. The CDR3 contains 14 residues.

The rearrangement links TRBV2 to TRBJ1-2; D unclear. The V end was cut by 6 bases, the J end by 4 bases, with 15 bases between. The V gene's germline CDR1 is SNHLY and CDR2 FYNNEI. The length of the CDR3 is 14 residues. CDR3 loop: CASSQGGKSYGYTF. Here the CDR3 DNA reads TGTGCCAGCAGCCAAGGCGGGAAAAGCTATGGCTACACCTTC. Supplemented by reference TRBV2 and TRBJ1-2, the full variable domain reads EPEVTQTPSHQVTQMGQEVILRCVPISNHLYFYWYRQILGQKVEFLVSFYNNEISEKSEIFDDQFSVERPDGSNFTLKIRSTKLEDSAMYFCASSQGGKSYGYTFGSGTRLTVV.

This rearrangement joins TRBV2 to TRBJ2-7; 7 bases line up with TRBD2. The length of the CDR3 is 17 residues. From germline, CDR1 is SNHLY and CDR2 FYNNEI. V lost 5 bases, J lost 2 bases, and 15 bases stayed unmatched. The CDR3 region is CASSRMEVGTITYEQYF. The CDR3 bases are TGTGCCAGCAGTCGGATGGAGGTCGGGACTATAACCTACGAGCAGTACTTC.

V usage is TRBV2 and J usage is TRBJ2-1; D remains unclear. The CDR3 contains 14 residues. The germline V and J ends were trimmed by 1 base and 0 bases, with 4 bases remaining between them. The germline CDR1 and CDR2 sequences are SNHLY and FYNNEI. DNA for the CDR3: TGTGCCAGCAGTGAAGGGAGCTCCTACAATGAGCAGTTCTTC. Its protein product is CASSEGSSYNEQFF.

The CDR3 is CASSPAGTVAPGETQYF. The CDR3 nucleotides are TGTGCCAGCAGTCCAGCCGGGACAGTAGCCCCTGGGGAGACCCAGTACTTC. This rearrangement joins TRBV27 to TRBJ2-5; 7 bases align to TRBD1. CDR3 length equals 17 residues. After removal of 5 bases from V and 5 bases from J, the junction contained 17 bases not matched to a gene. CDR1 and CDR2 (germline): MNHEY, SMNVEV (reference sequence).

The V gene is TRBV12-5, the J gene TRBJ1-1; D is uncertain. The V gene's germline CDR1 is LGHNT and CDR2 FRNRAP. The CDR3 runs 15 residues. Deletions cut 2 bases from V and 4 bases from J, with 14 bases between. For the CDR3, the DNA is TGTGCTAGTGGTTTGAATTGGGGAGGGAGCACTGAAGCTTTCTTT. This sequence encodes CASGLNWGGSTEAFF.

V and J are TRBV6-1 and TRBJ1-5, with D possibly TRBD1 on 6 matching bases. This CDR3 spans 12 amino acids. Germline CDR1 reads MNHNS; CDR2 reads SASEGT. Between the trimmed V and J ends, which lost 7 bases and 7 bases, there was a span of 11 bases. The CDR3 coding sequence is TGTGCCAGCACCAGGGGTGGGCAGCCCCAGCATTTT. Its protein is CASTRGGQPQHF.

A few counts support this clone. The genes are TRBV28 and TRBJ1-2, with TRBD1 identical over 7 bases. The junction had 8 bases not matched to a gene; V was cut back by 8 bases and J by 5 bases. Per germline, CDR1 MDHEN and CDR2 SYDVKM. The CDR3 runs 13 residues. This CDR3 reads CASCKATGYGYTF. In DNA form, the CDR3 reads TGTGCCAGCTGTAAAGCGACAGGGTATGGCTACACCTTC.